A single sample is the source of the 14 T cell receptor beta chains below, sequenced in a study of cytomegalovirus exposure and HLA in healthy donors. The PCR contained 60 Vbeta and 13 Jbeta primers. The assay was immunoSEQ multiplex PCR, and TCRdb's table has in-frame clones only and misses some. The sample contains 150,000 to 200,000 clones, approximately 90% of which appear only once. The material sequenced was PBMCs. The origin of the receptors is a woman aged 30 to 39 in good health and CMV-seronegative.

V and J are TRBV9 and TRBJ2-7, with D perhaps matching TRBD1 (5 bases). The V and J ends lost 4 bases and 2 bases respectively, with 13 bases between them. CDR3 size: 14 residues. From germline, CDR1 is SGDLS and CDR2 YYNGEE. This CDR3 reads CASSQDSIPYEQYF. The CDR3 DNA reads as TGTGCCAGCAGCCAAGACAGCATTCCCTACGAGCAGTACTTC.

The CDR3 spells CASSHERGAYNEQFF. As DNA, the CDR3 is TGCGCCAGCTCCCACGAGCGGGGTGCCTACAATGAGCAGTTCTTC. The chain employs TRBV10-1 and TRBJ2-1; TRBD2 aligns across 7 bases. Germline CDR1 WNHNN, CDR2 SYGVQD (reference sequence). Trimming cost V 8 bases and J 2 bases; bases outside gene matches: 9. The CDR3 contains 15 residues.

The V gene is TRBV19, the J gene TRBJ2-5; D unresolved. Trimming removed 3 bases from V and 5 bases from J, with 10 bases in between. This CDR3 spans 13 amino acids. Germline V gene data show CDR1 as LNHDA and CDR2 as SQIVND (reference sequence). The CDR3 region is CASSMSSAETQYF. CDR3 nucleotides: TGTGCCAGTAGTATGTCTAGTGCGGAGACCCAGTACTTC.

This clone has more than one count but fewer than ten. The CDR3 reads CASSQTGQSNEKLFF. The CDR3 DNA reads as TGTGCCAGCAGCCAGACCGGACAGAGTAATGAAAAACTGTTTTTT. The chain has TRBV4-2 and TRBJ1-4; maybe TRBD1 (6 bases). Germline lookup yields CDR1 LGHNA and CDR2 YNFKEQ. The length of the CDR3 is 15 residues. V gave up 3 bases and J gave up 4 bases, with 12 bases separating them.

The chain has TRBV19 and TRBJ1-4, with a tentative D call TRBD1 (6 bases). V lost 0 bases and J lost 4, with 12 bases in between. This CDR3 region has 16 residues. Germline lookup yields CDR1 LNHDA and CDR2 SQIVND (reference sequence). The CDR3 bases are TGTGCCAGTAGTATAGATGGGGGCAGGGGTAATGAAAAACTGTTTTTT. The encoded protein is CASSIDGGRGNEKLFF.

The sample holds a few counts of this clone. This sequence joins TRBV19 and TRBJ2-1; 11 bases are a match to TRBD1. Germline V gene sequence: CDR1 LNHDA, CDR2 SQIVND (reference sequence). With 4 bases clipped from V and 5 bases from J, the junction kept 4 bases outside the gene matches. This CDR3 spans 15 amino acids. The CDR3: CASSKDRGQNNEQFF. Here the CDR3 DNA reads TGTGCCAGTAGTAAGGACAGGGGGCAGAACAATGAGCAGTTCTTC. Based on the CDR3 plus reference TRBV19 and TRBJ2-1, the full variable domain is DGGITQSPKYLFRKEGQNVTLSCEQNLNHDAMYWYRQDPGQGLRLIYYSQIVNDFQKGDIAEGYSVSREKKESFPLTVTSAQKNPTAFYLCASSKDRGQNNEQFFGPGTRLTVL.

V is TRBV15 and J is TRBJ1-2; the match to TRBD1 covers 9 bases. Germline V gene data show CDR1 as LNHNV and CDR2 as YYDKDF (reference sequence). This CDR3 region has 17 residues. Trimming cost V 5 bases and J 2 bases; bases outside gene matches: 12. The CDR3 DNA reads TGTGCCACCAGCTTACGAAGGGGGACAGGGACGAACTATGGCTACACCTTC. Residues: CATSLRRGTGTNYGYTF.

This rearrangement joins TRBV19 to TRBJ2-3; TRBD1 matches 10 bases. Trimming took 9 bases from V and 3 from J; bases not matched to a gene: 6. CDR1 LNHDA and CDR2 SQIVND come from the germline V gene (reference sequence). The CDR3 consists of 14 residues. The CDR3 sequence: CASNDRGRTDTQYF. As DNA, the CDR3 is TGTGCCAGCAACGACAGGGGGCGTACAGATACGCAGTATTTT. The whole variable domain, remainder taken from reference TRBV19 and TRBJ2-3, is DGGITQSPKYLFRKEGQNVTLSCEQNLNHDAMYWYRQDPGQGLRLIYYSQIVNDFQKGDIAEGYSVSREKKESFPLTVTSAQKNPTAFYLCASNDRGRTDTQYFGPGTRLTVL.

The rearrangement uses TRBV10-3 and TRBJ2-5; the D gene is possibly TRBD2 (5 bases). This CDR3 contains 15 residues. V was cut by 2 bases and J by 0 bases, with 10 bases left in between. CDR1 and CDR2 from the germline V gene are ENHRY and SYGVKD. The CDR3 nucleotides read TGTGCCATCAGTGAGGGAGGAAGATACCAAGAGACCCAGTACTTC. This sequence encodes CAISEGGRYQETQYF.

The count of this clone is one. The CDR3 here is CASSLVVGEAFF. The CDR3 nucleotides are TGTGCCAGCAGCTTAGTGGTCGGTGAAGCTTTCTTT. The gene calls are TRBV7-8 and TRBJ1-1; D ambiguous. CDR1 and CDR2 from the germline V gene are SGHVS and FQNEAQ. The CDR3 runs 12 residues. Trimming took off 1 base at V and 7 bases at J, with 7 bases between the two ends.

The V call is TRBV7-2, the J call TRBJ2-1; 8 positions agree with TRBD1. The V segment lost 4 bases and the J segment 10 bases; nucleotides outside the gene matches: 9. The CDR3 spans 14 residues. CDR1 and CDR2 from the germline V gene are SGHTA and FQGNSA. The CDR3 is CASSSRTGRSEQFF. The CDR3 DNA reads as TGTGCCAGCAGCTCCCGGACAGGGCGCAGCGAGCAGTTCTTC.

The rearrangement uses TRBV18 and TRBJ1-4; D remains ambiguous. Trimming pared 2 bases from V and 2 bases from J, leaving 24 bases between. The CDR3 has 20 residues. The germline V gene encodes CDR1 KGHSH and CDR2 LQKENI. For the CDR3, the DNA is TGTGCCAGCTCACCAGTCATACGGCACAACACTAGAAGGACTAATGAAAAACTGTTTTTT. Protein: CASSPVIRHNTRRTNEKLFF.

The chain couples TRBV5-7 to TRBJ1-2; 7 nucleotides align to TRBD1. TRBV5-7 falls under the ORF class, with uncertain function. Trimming removed 7 bases from V and 6 bases from J; junction bases left unmatched: 18. This CDR3 region has 16 residues. CDR3 loop: CASRPVERQGFHGYTF. CDR3 in DNA: TGTGCCAGCCGCCCAGTGGAGAGACAGGGATTTCATGGCTACACCTTC.

The gene calls are TRBV7-2 and TRBJ2-7; D may be TRBD1 (5 bases). The germline V and J ends were trimmed by 3 bases and 2 bases, with 11 bases remaining between them. The CDR3 is 14 residues long. Germline V gives CDR1 SGHTA, CDR2 FQGNSA. The CDR3 DNA reads as TGTGCCAGCAGCTTGGACACTTTTGCCTACGAGCAGTACTTC. This sequence encodes CASSLDTFAYEQYF.